These 23 T cell receptor beta chains were all obtained from the same sample, sequenced in a study of blood T cell repertoires in COVID-19. The data were produced by immunoSEQ multiplex PCR, yet TCRdb's version contains in-frame clones alone and is incomplete. Counted here are 470,000 or so clones, around 89% occurring once; the ten biggest clones make up approximately 4.3%. Sequences were obtained from peripheral blood. Every receptor here comes from a woman aged 25 to 39 with acute or convalescent COVID-19.

This clone was detected only once. The CDR3 DNA reads as TGTGCCAGCAGTCTCTACTACGAGCAGTACTTC. Its translation: CASSLYYEQYF. This chain links TRBV27 with TRBJ2-7, with no clear D. V was shortened by 5 bases and J by 3 bases, with 5 bases between the two germline ends. The CDR3 length is 11 residues. The V gene's germline CDR1 is MNHEY and CDR2 SMNVEV (reference sequence).

The genes are TRBV4-1 and TRBJ2-3, with D maybe TRBD2 (5 bases). The CDR3 runs to 14 residues. V was cut by 1 base and J by 6 bases, with 11 bases left in between. Per germline, CDR1 MGHRA and CDR2 YSYEKL. The chain's CDR3 is CASSQGVRADTQYF. In DNA, the CDR3 is TGCGCCAGCAGCCAAGGAGTGAGGGCTGATACGCAGTATTTT.

This chain connects TRBV6-5 to TRBJ1-1; no clear D gene. Germline V gives CDR1 MNHEY, CDR2 SVGAGI. The CDR3 has 13 amino acids. The V end was cut by 7 bases, the J end by 1 base, with 10 bases between. CDR3 DNA: TGTGCCAGCATTATTGACAAGAACACTGAAGCTTTCTTT. It encodes CASIIDKNTEAFF.

This clone was seen a single time. This chain links TRBV6-4 with TRBJ2-3; 14 positions match TRBD2. This CDR3 contains 18 residues. V was pared by 7 bases and J by 3 bases, with 12 bases of the junction left unmatched. Germline CDR1 is MRHNA and CDR2 is SNTAGT. CDR3 coding DNA: TGTGCCAGCAAGGATTGGGGACTAGCGGGGGCCACGACAGATACGCAGTATTTT. Amino acid sequence: CASKDWGLAGATTDTQYF.

The chain is built from TRBV7-9 and TRBJ1-2; D might be TRBD1 (5 bases). V was shortened by 5 bases and J by 1 base, with 8 bases between the two germline ends. The CDR3 spans 13 residues. Germline values: CDR1 SEHNR, CDR2 FQNEAQ (reference sequence). The CDR3 DNA reads as TGTGCCAGCAGCCGCGACAGTAACTATGGCTACACCTTC. Amino acid sequence: CASSRDSNYGYTF.

This chain uses TRBV2 with TRBJ1-4; D is unresolved. The germline V gene encodes CDR1 SNHLY and CDR2 FYNNEI. Trimming shortened V by 7 bases and J by 5 bases, and 14 bases separated the two germline ends. The CDR3 runs 14 residues. The CDR3 coding sequence is TGTGCCAGCAACATGCGGGGTAAAAATGAAAAACTGTTTTTT. This sequence encodes CASNMRGKNEKLFF.

The chain joins TRBV27 to TRBJ2-7, with 11 bases that match TRBD2. Germline trimming cut 4 bases from V and 2 bases from J; bases unmatched to any gene: 7. Germline V gene data show CDR1 as MNHEY and CDR2 as SMNVEV (reference sequence). The CDR3 spans 16 residues. The CDR3 coding sequence is TGTGCCAGCAGTTCATATAGCGGGGGGGGGACCTACGAGCAGTACTTC. Its translation is CASSSYSGGGTYEQYF.

This clone came up once. The chain is built from TRBV3-1 (or the pseudogene TRBV3-2) and TRBJ2-7; maybe TRBD2 (6 bases). CDR1 LGHDT and CDR2 YNNKEL come from the germline V gene (reference sequence). The CDR3 is made up of 14 amino acids. V was pared by 2 bases and J by 1 base, with 9 bases between. This CDR3 reads CASSQRGTSYEQYF. The CDR3 DNA reads as TGTGCCAGCAGCCAACGGGGGACGTCCTACGAGCAGTACTTC.

The chain links TRBV6-5 to TRBJ2-7, with 9 bases aligning to TRBD1. Germline V gene data show CDR1 as MNHEY and CDR2 as SVGAGI. V trimming: 2 bases; J trimming: 5 bases; junction bases outside the gene matches: 4. The length of the CDR3 is 14 residues. The CDR3: CASSYRDRDHEQYF. For the CDR3, the DNA is TGTGCCAGCAGTTACCGGGACAGGGACCACGAGCAGTACTTC.

As regards this clone: One junction end disagrees with the germline gene, perhaps due to a read error. The rearrangement links TRBV7-8 to TRBJ2-7, with TRBD1 matching over 12 bases. Per the germline V gene, CDR1 is SGHVS and CDR2 is FQNEAQ. The CDR3 has 14 amino acids. In DNA form, the CDR3 reads TGTGCCAGCAGCTTAGAGGGACAGGGGGCAAGGGGTGCCTTC. Residues: CASSLEGQGARGAF.

The V and J genes are TRBV28 and TRBJ2-1, with TRBD2 as a possible D gene (6 bases). The V end lost 6 bases, the J end lost 1 base, and 13 bases lay between the germline ends. This CDR3 region has 15 residues. From germline, CDR1 is MDHEN and CDR2 SYDVKM. The CDR3 loop reads CASRRRGPSYNEQFF. The CDR3 nucleotides are TGTGCCAGCAGACGGAGGGGCCCTTCCTACAATGAGCAGTTCTTC.

The rearrangement links TRBV7-9 to TRBJ1-3, with TRBD1 matching 7 bases. CDR1 and CDR2 from the germline V gene are SEHNR and FQNEAQ (reference sequence). The CDR3 runs 16 residues. V was clipped by 6 bases and J by 0 bases; unmatched bases: 8. CDR3 sequence (DNA): TGTGCCAGCAGAGATCAACAGGGGTCCTCTGGAAACACCATATATTTT. This codes for CASRDQQGSSGNTIYF. Looking up the rest from reference TRBV7-9 and TRBJ1-3 gives the full variable domain: DTGVSQNPRHKITKRGQNVTFRCDPISEHNRLYWYRQTLGQGPEFLTYFQNEAQLEKSRLLSDRFSAERPKGSFSTLEIQRTEQGDSAMYLCASRDQQGSSGNTIYFGEGSWLTVV.

A few counts support this clone. V usage is TRBV7-9 and J usage is TRBJ1-1; 7 bases agree with TRBD1. Germline values: CDR1 SEHNR, CDR2 FQNEAQ (reference sequence). The junction had 9 bases not matched to a gene; V was cut back by 7 bases and J by 4 bases. This CDR3 comprises 14 residues. CDR3: CASTKTTGATEAFF. The CDR3, as DNA: TGTGCCAGCACCAAAACTACAGGGGCCACTGAAGCTTTCTTT.

This chain uses TRBV6-5 with TRBJ1-6, with 8 bases aligning to TRBD1. V was clipped by 7 bases and J by 7 bases; unmatched bases: 6. Germline V gives CDR1 MNHEY, CDR2 SVGAGI. The CDR3 length is 14 residues. CDR3 bases: TGTGCCAGCAATCTCGACAGGGGCAATTCACCCCTCCACTTT. Translating gives CASNLDRGNSPLHF.

This clone occurred once. This rearrangement joins TRBV6-5 to TRBJ1-1, with D possibly matching TRBD1 (6 bases). Germline assignment: CDR1 MNHEY and CDR2 SVGAGI. V lost 5 bases and J lost 4, with 11 bases in between. The CDR3 runs 13 residues. CDR3 nucleotide sequence: TGTGCCAGCAGTATACAGGGTAGCACTGAAGCTTTCTTT. Translating it yields CASSIQGSTEAFF.

V is TRBV5-4 and J is TRBJ2-1; D is undetermined. Germline CDR1 is SGHNT and CDR2 is YYREEE (reference sequence). This CDR3 is 12 amino acids long. Trimming removed 4 bases at V and 13 bases at J, with 15 bases between. The CDR3 nucleotides are TGTGCCAGCAGCGAGCCTGCCCGAAAACAGTTCTTC. Protein product: CASSEPARKQFF.

This rearrangement joins TRBV11-3 to TRBJ2-2; D is possibly TRBD1 (5 bases). The V end lost 3 bases, the J end lost 5 bases, and 7 bases lay between the germline ends. The CDR3 totals 13 residues. The germline gives CDR1 SGHNT, CDR2 YENEEA. Here the CDR3 DNA reads TGTGCCAGCAGCTTCAGGGAAACCGGGGAGCTGTTTTTT. Protein: CASSFRETGELFF.

The chain employs TRBV28 and TRBJ1-4; D not resolved. The CDR3 length is 14 residues. With 2 bases removed from V and 8 bases from J, the gap between germline ends came to 12 bases. CDR1 MDHEN and CDR2 SYDVKM come from the germline V gene. CDR3 nucleotides: TGTGCCAGCAGTTTAACCAGGCCGGGGGAAAAACTGTTTTTT. It is translated as CASSLTRPGEKLFF.

The CDR3 protein is CASSLGLDGTEQYF. The CDR3 DNA sequence: TGTGCCAGCAGCTTAGGACTAGACGGCACCGAGCAGTACTTC. This chain uses TRBV7-6 with TRBJ2-7; D perhaps matches TRBD2 (6 bases). Trimming pared 1 base from V and 6 bases from J, leaving 13 bases between. This CDR3 is 14 amino acids long. Germline CDR1 is SGHVS and CDR2 is FNYEAQ.

This rearrangement joins TRBV11-2 to TRBJ2-5, with D maybe TRBD1 (5 bases). In germline, CDR1 is SGHAT, CDR2 FQNNGV. V gave up 6 bases and J gave up 5 bases, with 22 bases separating them. The CDR3 consists of 16 residues. This CDR3 is CASSPVPQGKGETQYF. As DNA, the CDR3 is TGTGCCAGCAGTCCAGTCCCGCAGGGAAAGGGGGAGACCCAGTACTTC.

The chain joins TRBV2 to TRBJ2-7, with D maybe TRBD1 (6 bases). The CDR3 totals 13 residues. Trimming removed 4 bases from V and 5 bases from J, with 12 bases in between. CDR1 is SNHLY, CDR2 FYNNEI, per germline. The CDR3 DNA sequence: TGTGCCAGCAGTGTTGGGGGCCCGGACGAGCAGTACTTC. This sequence encodes CASSVGGPDEQYF.

The rearrangement joins TRBV7-8 to TRBJ1-5, with 7 bases aligning to TRBD1. The CDR3 contains 16 residues. J lost 1 base, V lost 2 bases, and 5 bases had no gene match. The germline CDR1 and CDR2 sequences are SGHVS and FQNEAQ. The DNA of the CDR3 is TGTGCCAGCAGCTTACACTCGACAGGGAGCAATCAGCCCCAGCATTTT. Amino acids: CASSLHSTGSNQPQHF.

The chain links TRBV4-1 to TRBJ2-7, with a tentative D call TRBD2 (6 bases). CDR3 size: 16 residues. V shed 1 base and J shed 5 bases, with 18 bases lying between them. Per the germline V gene, CDR1 is MGHRA and CDR2 is YSYEKL. The CDR3 here is CASSQVSSGSLHEQYF. CDR3 sequence (DNA): TGCGCCAGCAGCCAAGTCTCAAGCGGGTCGCTCCACGAGCAGTACTTC.